Listed below are T cell receptor beta chains from one sample, sequenced in a study of blood T cell repertoires in COVID-19. TCRdb's table, derived via immunoSEQ multiplex PCR, lists solely in-frame clones and lacks some. The repertoire holds some 370,000 clones, with 90% as singletons. Specimen: peripheral blood. These receptors were taken from a man aged 18 to 30 with active or convalescent COVID-19. Both conserved end residues are part of each CDR3.

j_call,v_call,cdr3_aa
TRBJ2-3,TRBV7-2,CASSFDSPTDTQYF
TRBJ1-1,TRBV7-2,CASSEDRGRVGTEAFF
TRBJ2-1,TRBV24-1,CATSGDYGYNEQFF
TRBJ2-3,TRBV30,CAWSPRSTDTQYF
TRBJ2-1,TRBV5-6,CASSTGGNGEQFF
TRBJ2-4,TRBV4-2,CASSQGTGPDIQYF
TRBJ1-2,TRBV7-9,CASSAGTGGYGYTF
TRBJ2-4,TRBV19,CASKETENIQYF
TRBJ1-1,TRBV6-5,CASSYRGQRMNTEAFF
TRBJ1-2,TRBV27,CASSRSGVSRYGYTF
TRBJ1-3,TRBV7-3,CASSLGLSGNTIYF
TRBJ1-1,TRBV19,CASSRGQDMNTEAFF
TRBJ1-1,TRBV18,CASSQGAGTNTEAFF